Below are 23 T cell receptor beta chains sequenced from a single sample in a study of blood T cell repertoires in COVID-19. Assay used: immunoSEQ multiplex PCR; TCRdb lists only in-frame clones, some missing. The sample records more than 300,000 clones, around 90% being singletons. Material for sequencing was peripheral blood. Receptors originate from a woman aged 18-29 years who had recovered from COVID-19.

The V gene is TRBV19, the J gene TRBJ1-5; perhaps TRBD1 as D (5 bases). Trimming removed 2 bases from V and 6 bases from J, with 11 bases in between. The CDR3 is 14 residues long. In germline, CDR1 is LNHDA, CDR2 SQIVND (reference sequence). CDR3 DNA sequence: TGTGCCAGTAGTATAATTAGGGGATCTCAGCCCCAGCATTTT. As protein: CASSIIRGSQPQHF.

This clone was seen a handful of times. This sequence joins TRBV30 and TRBJ2-2; TRBD2 agrees at 9 bases. CDR1 is GTSNPN, CDR2 SVGIG, per germline (reference sequence). J gave up 3 bases and V 6 bases, and 11 bases lay outside the gene matches. The CDR3 runs 16 residues. CDR3 loop: CACHLGASGDTGELFF. In DNA, the CDR3 is TGTGCCTGTCACCTGGGGGCTAGCGGGGACACCGGGGAGCTGTTTTTT. Full variable domain (remainder filled in from reference TRBV30 and TRBJ2-2): SQTIHQWPATLVQPVGSPLSLECTVEGTSNPNLYWYRQAAGRGLQLLFYSVGIGQISSEVPQNLSASRPQDRQFILSSKKLLLSDSGFYLCACHLGASGDTGELFFGEGSRLTVL.

The chain carries TRBV15 and TRBJ1-2; D not resolved. The V end was cut by 1 base, the J end by 8 bases, with 20 bases between. The CDR3 has 16 amino acids. Germline V gene data show CDR1 as LNHNV and CDR2 as YYDKDF (reference sequence). As DNA, the CDR3 is TGTGCCACCAGCAGAGGGCCAATGGTATTTCCCAAAGGCTACACCTTC. It translates to CATSRGPMVFPKGYTF.

V usage is TRBV7-9 and J usage is TRBJ1-2, with TRBD1 as a possible D gene (5 bases). The germline gives CDR1 SEHNR, CDR2 FQNEAQ (reference sequence). V was cut by 4 bases and J by 8 bases, with 17 bases left in between. The CDR3 loop spans 14 amino acids. CDR3 coding DNA: TGTGCCAGCAGCTCTAATACAGGATTCGTGGGCTACACCTTC. Amino acids: CASSSNTGFVGYTF.

The chain links TRBV27 to TRBJ2-1, with D possibly matching TRBD1 (5 bases). The V end was cut by 3 bases, the J end by 6 bases, with 9 bases between. The CDR3 loop spans 13 amino acids. Germline CDR1 is MNHEY and CDR2 is SMNVEV (reference sequence). The CDR3 DNA reads as TGTGCCAGCAGTTTGACAGCGCGCAATGAGCAGTTCTTC. It specifies CASSLTARNEQFF.

The chain uses TRBV2 and TRBJ2-6, with 8 nucleotides matching TRBD2. Germline V gene sequence: CDR1 SNHLY, CDR2 FYNNEI. The CDR3 has 15 residues. The V gene end was trimmed by 7 bases and the J gene end by 0 bases; junction bases not matched to a gene: 2. The CDR3: CASTGGLSGANVLTF. The CDR3 DNA follows: TGTGCCAGCACGGGGGGGCTCTCTGGGGCCAACGTCCTGACTTTC.

The chain uses TRBV2 and TRBJ1-5; no clear D. The V gene lost 1 base and the J gene lost 5 bases, with 15 bases spanning the gap. Germline CDR1 and CDR2: SNHLY and FYNNEI. The CDR3 totals 16 residues. CDR3 protein: CASSEVGGRSHQPQHF. CDR3 bases: TGTGCCAGCAGTGAAGTGGGAGGGAGGTCTCATCAGCCCCAGCATTTT.

The rearrangement uses TRBV6-2 or TRBV6-3 and TRBJ2-1; 7 nucleotides agree with TRBD1. J lost 3 bases, V lost 2 bases, and 4 bases had no gene match. Germline V lookup: CDR1 MNHEY, CDR2 SVGEGT. The CDR3 contains 15 residues. The CDR3 region is CASSYKGASYNEQFF. In nucleotides, the CDR3 is TGTGCCAGCAGTTACAAGGGGGCGAGCTACAATGAGCAGTTCTTC.

CDR3 protein: CASSQGLAGPRELFF. The CDR3 nucleotides are TGCGCCAGCAGCCAAGGACTAGCGGGCCCCCGGGAGCTGTTTTTT. The chain combines TRBV5-1 with TRBJ2-2, with TRBD2 matching 11 bases. The CDR3 consists of 15 residues. J gave up 9 bases and V 4 bases, and 8 bases lay outside the gene matches. The germline V gene encodes CDR1 SGHRS and CDR2 YFSETQ.

The gene calls are TRBV7-8 and TRBJ1-3, with D possibly matching TRBD1 (5 bases). The CDR3 extends over 16 amino acids. Trimming cost V 2 bases and J 2 bases, with 13 bases left between them. CDR1 is SGHVS, CDR2 FQNEAQ, per germline. The CDR3 sequence: CASSLRWSGPGNTIYF. CDR3 DNA sequence: TGTGCCAGCAGCTTAAGGTGGTCAGGGCCTGGAAACACCATATATTTT.

V is TRBV15 and J is TRBJ2-1; 9 positions agree with TRBD2. The CDR3 covers 18 residues. Trimming removed 0 bases from V and 6 bases from J; junction bases left unmatched: 12. Germline loops: CDR1 LNHNV, CDR2 YYDKDF (reference sequence). The CDR3 sequence: CATSRDSGSTKGINEQFF. The CDR3 coding sequence is TGTGCCACCAGCAGAGATAGCGGGAGCACCAAAGGAATCAATGAGCAGTTCTTC. Full variable domain (rest looked up from reference TRBV15 and TRBJ2-1): DAMVIQNPRYQVTQFGKPVTLSCSQTLNHNVMYWYQQKSSQAPKLLFHYYDKDFNNEADTPDNFQSRRPNTSFCFLDIRSPGLGDTAMYLCATSRDSGSTKGINEQFFGPGTRLTVL.

The V and J genes are TRBV6-5 and TRBJ2-5; 7 nucleotides agree with TRBD2. Germline CDR1 MNHEY, CDR2 SVGAGI. Losses at the gene ends were 5 bases for V and 2 bases for J; bases not matched to a gene: 2. The CDR3 extends over 13 amino acids. The CDR3, as DNA: TGTGCCAGCAGTCGCGGGAGTCAAGAGACCCAGTACTTC. It codes for CASSRGSQETQYF.

The CDR3 region is CASSLERSSYNEQFF. CDR3 DNA sequence: TGCGCCAGCAGCCTGGAGCGAAGCTCCTACAATGAGCAGTTCTTC. This chain uses TRBV4-3 with TRBJ2-1; no reliable D call. Germline loops: CDR1 LGHNA, CDR2 YSLEER. This CDR3 comprises 15 residues. The V end lost 4 bases, the J end lost 0 bases, and 10 bases lay between the germline ends.

This chain joins TRBV6-5 and TRBJ1-2; D gene uncertain. This CDR3 has 15 residues. Trimming took off 2 bases at V and 8 bases at J, with 18 bases between the two ends. Germline lookup yields CDR1 MNHEY and CDR2 SVGAGI. The CDR3 protein is CASSYAGGRDKGYTF. DNA of the CDR3: TGTGCCAGCAGTTACGCCGGAGGGAGGGATAAGGGCTACACCTTC.

This rearrangement joins TRBV7-9 to TRBJ1-2; D ambiguous. From germline, CDR1 is SEHNR and CDR2 FQNEAQ (reference sequence). CDR3 length: 16 amino acids. Trimming took off 6 bases at V and 4 bases at J, with 21 bases between the two ends. The CDR3 loop is CASSSEAAFLGYGYTF. The CDR3 DNA sequence: TGTGCCAGCAGTTCTGAGGCGGCCTTCCTGGGCTATGGCTACACCTTC.

The J gene is TRBJ2-2, the V gene TRBV30, with 10 bases fitting TRBD2. The trim removed 3 bases at V and 0 bases at J, leaving 1 base unmatched. The CDR3 is 15 residues long. The V gene's germline CDR1 is GTSNPN and CDR2 SVGIG (reference sequence). For the CDR3, the DNA is TGTGCCTGGAGGGGACTAGCGCCGAACACCGGGGAGCTGTTTTTT. This sequence encodes CAWRGLAPNTGELFF.

This chain's CDR3 is CATSDPSLGLYNEQFF. CDR3 bases: TGTGCCACCAGTGACCCTAGTCTAGGACTGTACAATGAGCAGTTCTTC. The gene calls are TRBV24-1 and TRBJ2-1; TRBD2 is a possible D gene (5 bases). V was trimmed by 4 bases and J by 4 bases, leaving 16 bases between them. Germline CDR1 is KGHDR and CDR2 is SFDVKD. The CDR3 runs 16 residues.

Written as DNA, the CDR3 is TGCGCCAGCAGCTTGGCCGGGAGCGATCTTAGAAATGAGCAGTTCTTC. This sequence encodes CASSLAGSDLRNEQFF. The chain carries TRBV5-1 and TRBJ2-1, with a weak D call TRBD2 (6 bases). Trimming stripped 0 bases from V and 7 bases from J, with 17 bases between. Germline assignment: CDR1 SGHRS and CDR2 YFSETQ. This CDR3 has 16 residues.

This sequence joins TRBV7-9 and TRBJ2-1, with D perhaps TRBD2 (6 bases). This CDR3 has 15 residues. Per germline, CDR1 SEHNR and CDR2 FQNEAQ (reference sequence). V lost 3 bases, J lost 4 bases, and 13 bases lay in between. CDR3 loop: CASSFPGRTYNEQFF. The CDR3 DNA follows: TGTGCCAGCAGCTTCCCCGGGAGAACTTACAATGAGCAGTTCTTC. The full variable domain, completed using reference TRBV7-9 and TRBJ2-1, is DTGVSQNPRHKITKRGQNVTFRCDPISEHNRLYWYRQTLGQGPEFLTYFQNEAQLEKSRLLSDRFSAERPKGSFSTLEIQRTEQGDSAMYLCASSFPGRTYNEQFFGPGTRLTVL.

The gene calls are TRBV7-6 and TRBJ2-7, with 7 positions matching TRBD2. V trimming: 5 bases; J trimming: 2 bases; junction bases outside the gene matches: 9. The germline V gene encodes CDR1 SGHVS and CDR2 FNYEAQ. CDR3 length: 15 residues. CDR3 protein: CASSHLAELTYEQYV. DNA for the CDR3: TGTGCCAGCAGCCACCTAGCGGAGCTAACCTACGAGCAGTACGTC.

The gene calls are TRBV5-1 and TRBJ1-6; no firm D call. V lost 4 bases and J lost 12, with 11 bases in between. The CDR3 spans 12 residues. CDR1 SGHRS and CDR2 YFSETQ come from the germline V gene. The CDR3 loop reads CASSLGAGPLHF. In nucleotides, the CDR3 is TGCGCCAGCAGCCTAGGTGCGGGACCCCTCCACTTT.

The J gene is TRBJ1-2, the V gene TRBV12-5, with 7 bases that match TRBD1. The V gene end was trimmed by 2 bases and the J gene end by 8 bases; junction bases not matched to a gene: 14. The CDR3 runs 16 residues. Per germline, CDR1 LGHNT and CDR2 FRNRAP. In DNA form, the CDR3 reads TGTGCTAGTGGTTTGAACCCCGGGACAGCGGCTGGGGGCTACACCTTC. It yields the protein CASGLNPGTAAGGYTF.

This chain joins TRBV7-9 and TRBJ2-1, with 13 positions matching TRBD2. After removal of 2 bases from V and 9 bases from J, the junction contained 13 bases not matched to a gene. The CDR3 covers 18 residues. Germline values: CDR1 SEHNR, CDR2 FQNEAQ (reference sequence). The CDR3 nucleotides read TGTGCCAGCAGCTTACCCCGGACTAGCGGGAGCCCCGCAGGTGAGCAGTTCTTC. This gives the protein CASSLPRTSGSPAGEQFF.